Below, 16 T cell receptor beta chains from the same sample are listed, as sequenced in a study of T cells in Graves' hyperthyroidism and ophthalmopathy. What was amplified from RNA transcripts were TCR beta CDR3 regions. First-round RT-PCR of the TCR CDR3 relied on the HTBI primer set. One entry per CDR3 protein results from TCRdb running MiXCR on the multiplex PCR reads. There are fewer than 450,000 distinct CDR3 sequences in the sample; about 17% occur only once, and approximately 35% lies in the top ten. Sequenced sample: blood. The receptor set was obtained from a woman aged 25 to 39 with Graves' hyperthyroidism that later progressed to Graves' ophthalmopathy.

The table lists this clonotype with many counts. The V gene is TRBV6-1, the J gene TRBJ1-1; 7 bases are a match to TRBD1. Germline CDR1 reads MNHNS; CDR2 reads SASEGT. The V segment lost 6 bases and the J segment 1 base; nucleotides outside the gene matches: 5. The CDR3 is made up of 14 amino acids. The CDR3 sequence is CASRTGAANTEAFF. The CDR3 region has the DNA TGTGCCAGCAGAACAGGGGCGGCGAACACTGAAGCTTTCTTT.

The chain carries TRBV20-1 and TRBJ2-5, with 8 bases identical to TRBD1. V was pared by 3 bases and J by 5 bases, with 11 bases of the junction left unmatched. CDR1 and CDR2 from the germline V gene are DFQATT and SNEGSKA (reference sequence). CDR3 length equals 15 residues. CDR3 residues: CSARSDLDREETQYF. In DNA form, the CDR3 reads TGCAGTGCTAGGTCGGACCTGGACAGGGAGGAGACCCAGTACTTC.

The chain combines TRBV28 with TRBJ2-6; 7 nucleotides match TRBD1. V trimming: 4 bases; J trimming: 3 bases; junction bases outside the gene matches: 3. Germline loops: CDR1 MDHEN, CDR2 SYDVKM. This CDR3 contains 15 residues. The CDR3, as DNA: TGTGCCAGCAGTTCGACAGGGATTGGGGCCAACGTCCTGACTTTC. It specifies CASSSTGIGANVLTF.

There are a few counts of this clonotype. This chain connects TRBV7-2 to TRBJ2-2; D is perhaps TRBD1 (5 bases). Looked up from germline, CDR1 is SGHTA and CDR2 is FQGNSA. The CDR3 sequence is 13 residues long. V was pared by 11 bases and J by 3 bases, with 13 bases between. The CDR3 DNA reads TGTGCCGCATGGGGCGTAGACACCGGGGAGCTGTTTTTT. Protein sequence: CAAWGVDTGELFF.

The chain has TRBV27 and TRBJ1-5; D not certain. V lost 2 bases and J lost 6, with 8 bases in between. Germline assignment: CDR1 MNHEY and CDR2 SMNVEV (reference sequence). This CDR3 is built from 13 residues. CDR3 in DNA: TGTGCCAGCAGTTTAATGGGTGCTCAGCCCCAGCATTTT. Amino acid sequence: CASSLMGAQPQHF.

As regards this clonotype: Just one base apart from a much larger clone, this may be a read error. The conserved phenylalanine or tryptophan normally closing the CDR3 is absent here, so this likely arose from a read error. Written as DNA, the CDR3 is TGTGCCAGCAGCTTAGTGCCTCAGGCAGCCGAAGAATCTAGCACAGATACGCAGTATGTT. It codes for CASSLVPQAAEESSTDTQYV. This chain uses TRBV7-2 with TRBJ2-3; D is ambiguous. The V end lost 1 base, the J end lost 0 bases, and 23 bases lay between the germline ends. Germline V gene data show CDR1 as SGHTA and CDR2 as FQGNSA. The CDR3 runs 20 residues.

This clonotype came up many times. The rearrangement uses TRBV2 and TRBJ2-5, with 13 bases lining up with TRBD2. The J segment lost 5 bases and the V segment lost 6 bases, leaving 6 bases of the junction unmatched. Looked up from germline, CDR1 is SNHLY and CDR2 is FYNNEI. There are 15 residues in the CDR3. In nucleotides, the CDR3 is TGTGCCAGCAGGGGGACTAGCGGGGTGGTCGAGACCCAGTACTTC. This translates into CASRGTSGVVETQYF.

This clonotype was found a few times. CDR3 amino acids: CASSLWGGYNSPLHF. CDR3 in DNA: TGTGCCAGCAGTTTATGGGGGGGATATAATTCACCCCTCCACTTT. This chain uses TRBV6-1 with TRBJ1-6; D might be TRBD1 (5 bases). The CDR3 is 15 amino acids. The germline V gene has CDR1 MNHNS and CDR2 SASEGT. V lost 5 bases, J lost 4 bases, and 12 bases lay in between.

This clonotype was seen many times. This chain links TRBV29-1 with TRBJ1-1; D is perhaps TRBD1 (6 bases). CDR3 size: 12 residues. With 4 bases removed from V and 3 bases from J, the gap between germline ends came to 9 bases. In germline, CDR1 is SQVTM, CDR2 ANQGSEA. The DNA for the CDR3 is TGCAGCGTTGTAGGGGGTTACACTGAAGCTTTCTTT. It yields the protein CSVVGGYTEAFF.

This clonotype was seen many times. This chain uses TRBV28 with TRBJ1-5, with D perhaps TRBD1 (5 bases). The V gene lost 5 bases and the J gene lost 7 bases, with 15 bases spanning the gap. This CDR3 has 14 residues. Germline-derived CDR1 and CDR2 are MDHEN and SYDVKM. The CDR3 loop is CASSLSRWGQPQHF. CDR3 DNA sequence: TGTGCCAGCAGTCTGTCCCGGTGGGGGCAGCCCCAGCATTTT.

The J gene is TRBJ1-1, the V gene TRBV28; no firm D call. Germline V lookup: CDR1 MDHEN, CDR2 SYDVKM. Trimming cost V 2 bases and J 6 bases, with 10 bases left between them. There are 13 residues in the CDR3. DNA of the CDR3: TGTGCCAGCAGTTTACGGGGTATCGCTGAAGCTTTCTTT. Its translation is CASSLRGIAEAFF.

This clonotype was detected ten times or more. The DNA of the CDR3 is TGCGCCAGCAGCTTGAACGGGAGGCTTTCAGATACGCAGTATTTT. This gives the protein CASSLNGRLSDTQYF. V gene TRBV5-1 combines with J gene TRBJ2-3, with TRBD2 identical over 7 bases. This CDR3 is built from 15 residues. The V segment lost 1 base and the J segment 4 bases; nucleotides outside the gene matches: 6. The germline V gene has CDR1 SGHRS and CDR2 YFSETQ.

This clonotype has a count of ten or more. The chain carries TRBV28 and TRBJ2-3; D is uncertain. This CDR3 has 14 residues. Germline CDR1 reads MDHEN; CDR2 reads SYDVKM. Between the trimmed V and J ends, which lost 4 bases and 3 bases, there was a span of 11 bases. In nucleotides, the CDR3 is TGTGCCAGCAGTTCCCGAACGGAGACAGATACGCAGTATTTT. Protein product: CASSSRTETDTQYF.

In its sample, this clonotype was seen a few times. This chain uses TRBV5-4 with TRBJ2-7; no definite D call. Germline V gene sequence: CDR1 SGHNT, CDR2 YYREEE (reference sequence). This CDR3 comprises 13 residues. V was pared by 4 bases and J by 3 bases, with 11 bases between. The CDR3 DNA is TGTGCCAGCAGCCCGAAGGACCACTACGAGCAGTACTTC. Residues: CASSPKDHYEQYF. Full variable domain (remainder filled in from reference TRBV5-4 and TRBJ2-7): ETGVTQSPTHLIKTRGQQVTLRCSSQSGHNTVSWYQQALGQGPQFIFQYYREEENGRGNFPPRFSGLQFPNYSSELNVNALELDDSALYLCASSPKDHYEQYFGPGTRLTVT.

This clonotype has a handful of counts. The rearrangement uses TRBV12-3 or TRBV12-4 and TRBJ2-7; D is undetermined. V was clipped by 6 bases and J by 0 bases, with 9 bases between them. This CDR3 spans 13 amino acids. CDR3 sequence reads: CASRGKNSYEQYF. CDR3 nucleotides: TGTGCCAGCAGGGGAAAAAACTCCTACGAGCAGTACTTC.

This clonotype has a count of ten or more. The V call is TRBV13, the J call TRBJ2-3, with 7 bases lining up with TRBD2. The CDR3 covers 15 residues. Per the germline V gene, CDR1 is PRHDT and CDR2 is FYEKMQ (reference sequence). With V trimmed by 7 bases and J by 1 base, 8 bases remained unmatched. The CDR3 nucleotides read TGTGCCAGCACAGAGCGGGGAGAACGCACAGATACGCAGTATTTT. Its protein product is CASTERGERTDTQYF.